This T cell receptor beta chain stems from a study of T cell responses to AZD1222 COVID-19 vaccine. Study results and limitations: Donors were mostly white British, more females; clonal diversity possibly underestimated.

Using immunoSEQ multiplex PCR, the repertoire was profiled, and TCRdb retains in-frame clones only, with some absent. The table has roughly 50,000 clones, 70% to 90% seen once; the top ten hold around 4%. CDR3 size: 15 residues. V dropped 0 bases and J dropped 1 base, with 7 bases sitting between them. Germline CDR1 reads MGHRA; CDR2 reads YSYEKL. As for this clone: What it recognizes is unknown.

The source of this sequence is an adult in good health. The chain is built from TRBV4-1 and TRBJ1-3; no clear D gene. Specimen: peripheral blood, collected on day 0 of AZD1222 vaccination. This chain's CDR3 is CASSQDWASGNTIYF. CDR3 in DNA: TGCGCCAGCAGCCAAGATTGGGCGTCTGGAAACACCATATATTTT.